This record covers a single T cell receptor beta chain. Its antigen remains unknown. The sample originates from a study of shared clonotypes between healthy human individuals. The germline CDR1 and CDR2 sequences are MNHNS and SASEGT. The CDR3 has 14 residues. V was cut by 2 bases and J by 2 bases, with 10 bases left in between. Sequenced by immunoSEQ multiplex PCR; TCRdb stores in-frame clones only, minus some. The data contain millions of clones, around 95% of them singletons. Overall study results and limits: Estimated richness was generally greater in naive than memory subsets.

Sequencing was done on a sample of naive CD4+ T cells sorted from blood. Subset described: CD45RA+ positively selected. V is TRBV6-1 and J is TRBJ2-7, with a tentative D call TRBD1 (5 bases). The source of this sequence is a man between 18 and 35 years old in good health. The CDR3, as DNA: TGTGCCAGCAGTGAATACCAGGGAACCTACGAGCAGTACTTC. Residues: CASSEYQGTYEQYF.